Below are 6 T cell receptor beta chains sequenced from a single sample in a study of cytomegalovirus exposure and HLA in healthy donors. PCR primers comprised 60 Vbeta and 13 Jbeta primers. Here immunoSEQ multiplex PCR was the method, and the copy in TCRdb shows in-frame clones only, minus some. Here the sample spans around 140,000 clones, more than 70% being singletons. The specimen was PBMCs. These receptor sequences come from a man between 50 and 59 years old in good health and CMV-seropositive.

The gene calls are TRBV15 and TRBJ1-1; D gene uncertain. The CDR3 is made up of 15 amino acids. V gave up 0 bases and J gave up 4 bases, with 12 bases separating them. Germline V gene sequence: CDR1 LNHNV, CDR2 YYDKDF (reference sequence). Written as DNA, the CDR3 is TGTGCCACCAGCAGAGATAACAGTCGGGGCACTGAAGCTTTCTTT. As protein: CATSRDNSRGTEAFF.

This clone was seen only once. The J gene is TRBJ2-5, the V gene TRBV18; no clear D gene. Germline values: CDR1 KGHSH, CDR2 LQKENI. The CDR3 consists of 11 residues. V was cut by 3 bases and J by 5 bases, with 4 bases left in between. The CDR3 loop is CASSPSETQYF. CDR3 in DNA: TGTGCCAGCTCACCCTCGGAGACCCAGTACTTC.

This rearrangement joins TRBV6-1 to TRBJ1-2, with TRBD1 as a possible D gene (6 bases). The length of the CDR3 is 15 residues. V shed 0 bases and J shed 4 bases, with 12 bases lying between them. CDR1 is MNHNS, CDR2 SASEGT, per germline. CDR3: CASSEAGGGPYGYTF. DNA for the CDR3: TGTGCCAGCAGTGAAGCTGGGGGGGGGCCCTATGGCTACACCTTC.

The chain has TRBV6-1 and TRBJ2-1, with 7 bases lining up with TRBD1. The junction had 3 bases not matched to a gene; V was cut back by 5 bases and J by 8 bases. The CDR3 is 12 amino acids. The germline CDR1 and CDR2 sequences are MNHNS and SASEGT. The CDR3 here is CASSLDRYEQFF. CDR3 nucleotide sequence: TGTGCCAGCAGTTTGGACAGGTATGAGCAGTTCTTC.

The chain links TRBV21-1 to TRBJ1-3; no check of the table's D call, TRBD1, against the DNA was made. TRBV21-1 corresponds to a pseudogene. CDR3 length equals 14 residues. This CDR3 is CASSKEGQGNTIYF. The CDR3 nucleotides are TGTGCCAGCAGCAAAGAGGGACAGGGAAACACCATATATTTT.

The CDR3 DNA reads TGCGCCAGCAGCCCGGGTCCGGGACAGGGGAACACCGGGGAGCTGTTTTTT. Translating it yields CASSPGPGQGNTGELFF. The V call is TRBV5-1, the J call TRBJ2-2; 9 bases map to TRBD1. Germline lookup yields CDR1 SGHRS and CDR2 YFSETQ. The CDR3 sequence is 17 residues long. The trim removed 4 bases at V and 1 base at J, leaving 8 bases unmatched.